The subject of this entry is one T cell receptor (beta chain). Its antigen is unidentified. A multiplex PCR was run with 60 Vbeta primers and 13 Jbeta primers. The data were produced by immunoSEQ multiplex PCR, yet TCRdb's version contains in-frame clones alone and is incomplete. The listing records 100,000 to 150,000 clones. The data are from a study of cytomegalovirus exposure and HLA in healthy donors. In the study overall: The study's early data release held some 85 million unique TCRs from HLA-typed donors. Broader study findings: The later analysis indicated that the majority of CMV-associated TCR beta chains appeared HLA-restricted.

Per the germline V gene, CDR1 is ENHRY and CDR2 is SYGVKD. CDR3 size: 13 residues. Trimming stripped 3 bases from V and 6 bases from J, with 9 bases between. This clonotype originated in a man aged 18 to 29 in good health and CMV-seronegative. Sequenced sample: PBMCs. The chain employs TRBV10-3 and TRBJ1-5, with D maybe TRBD1 (5 bases). The CDR3 sequence is CAISDRATQPQHF. The CDR3 DNA reads TGTGCCATCAGTGACAGGGCGACTCAGCCCCAGCATTTT.